A selection of T cell receptor beta chains follows, all from one sample in a study of molecular identifiers for immune sequencing clone quantification. TCRdb re-derived calls from the PCR reads in MiXCR, one entry per CDR3 protein. The data show about 97,000 distinct CDR3 sequences, approximately 24% seen once. Material: naive CD8+ T cells from blood, with Jurkat cell RNA spiked in. Source of these receptors: a human donor in good health. Some libraries in this study had Jurkat cell RNA spiked in. Both conserved end residues are part of each CDR3. The D gene is left open where the match is weak. Size is omitted from some rows. Given values are once, few, many or a class for expanded clones.

CDR3: CASSPPGGKETQYF; DNA: TGCGCCAGCAGCCCCCCGGGCGGAAAAGAGACCCAGTACTTC; V: TRBV5-1; J: TRBJ2-5; size: many; D: NA
CDR3: CATRGRGQETQYF; DNA: TGTGCCACCAGGGGCAGGGGCCAAGAGACCCAGTACTTC; V: TRBV15; J: TRBJ2-5; size: NA; D: NA
CDR3: CSAEDRALNTEAFF; DNA: TGCAGTGCTGAAGACAGGGCCCTGAACACTGAAGCTTTCTTT; V: TRBV20-1; J: TRBJ1-1; size: NA; D: TRBD1
CDR3: CASGLVVGLLNEQFF; DNA: TGTGCTAGTGGTTTGGTCGTCGGACTCCTCAATGAGCAGTTCTTC; V: TRBV12-5; J: TRBJ2-1; size: few; D: NA
CDR3: CASSGQHSGNTIYF; DNA: TGTGCCAGCAGCGGACAGCACTCTGGAAACACCATATATTTT; V: TRBV9; J: TRBJ1-3; size: many; D: NA
CDR3: CASSYTQGSNEQFF; DNA: TGTGCCAGCAGTTACACCCAGGGAAGCAATGAGCAGTTCTTC; V: TRBV6-5; J: TRBJ2-1; size: many; D: NA
CDR3: CARSQDTKAPNEHYF; DNA: TGCGCCCGCAGCCAAGATACCAAGGCCCCAAACGAGCACTACTTC; V: TRBV4-1; J: TRBJ2-7; size: NA; D: NA
CDR3: CASSLVKTNTEAFF; DNA: TGTGCCAGCAGCCTAGTTAAGACGAACACTGAAGCTTTCTTT; V: TRBV4-2; J: TRBJ1-1; size: many; D: NA
CDR3: CASSYGLARKETQYF; DNA: TGTGCCAGCAGTTACGGACTAGCGCGGAAAGAGACCCAGTACTTC; V: TRBV6-1; J: TRBJ2-5; size: many; D: TRBD2
CDR3: CASSDMSEQYF; DNA: TGTGCCAGCAGTGATATGTCCGAGCAGTACTTC; V: TRBV6-1; J: TRBJ2-7; size: many; D: NA
CDR3: CASSLGRGLAGDEQFF; DNA: TGTGCCAGCAGCTTAGGGAGAGGGCTAGCGGGGGATGAGCAGTTCTTC; V: TRBV11-2; J: TRBJ2-1; size: many; D: TRBD2
CDR3: CASSPSYPGGAGELFF; DNA: TGTGCCAGCAGTCCCTCGTACCCAGGGGGAGCCGGGGAGCTGTTTTTT; V: TRBV12-3/TRBV12-4; J: TRBJ2-2; size: many; D: TRBD1
CDR3: CASSRTVVRFQSTDTQYF; DNA: TGCGCCAGCTCGAGGACCGTAGTAAGGTTTCAGTCCACAGATACGCAGTATTTT; V: TRBV5-1; J: TRBJ2-3; size: many; D: NA
CDR3: CASSFATGGYNEQFF; DNA: TGTGCCAGCAGTTTCGCGACAGGGGGCTACAATGAGCAGTTCTTC; V: TRBV28; J: TRBJ2-1; size: many; D: TRBD1
CDR3: CASSLGQETGISGANVLTF; DNA: TGTGCCAGCAGCTTAGGCCAGGAGACAGGGATCTCTGGGGCCAACGTCCTGACTTTC; V: TRBV13; J: TRBJ2-6; size: NA; D: TRBD1
CDR3: CASREDTGTEAFF; DNA: TGTGCCAGCAGGGAAGACACAGGGACTGAAGCTTTCTTT; V: TRBV6-4; J: TRBJ1-1; size: few; D: NA
CDR3: CASSLRFSYEQYF; DNA: TGTGCCAGCAGCTTGCGCTTCTCCTACGAGCAGTACTTC; V: TRBV7-6; J: TRBJ2-7; size: few; D: NA
CDR3: CAWSEFGGGASDTQYF; DNA: NA; V: TRBV30; J: TRBJ2-3; size: few; D: NA
CDR3: CASSHSPGLAYEQYF; DNA: TGCGCCAGCAGCCACTCCCCGGGACTAGCCTACGAGCAGTACTTC; V: TRBV4-3; J: TRBJ2-7; size: few; D: TRBD2
CDR3: CASRAGVTAEAFF; DNA: TGTGCCAGCCGTGCAGGGGTTACCGCTGAAGCTTTCTTT; V: TRBV6-5; J: TRBJ1-1; size: many; D: NA
CDR3: CASTLQGLDDEAFF; DNA: TGTGCCAGCACCCTGCAGGGGCTAGATGATGAAGCTTTCTTT; V: TRBV2; J: TRBJ1-1; size: many; D: NA
CDR3: CASRSTGMNTGELFF; DNA: TGTGCCAGCAGATCGACAGGCATGAACACCGGGGAGCTGTTTTTT; V: TRBV2; J: TRBJ2-2; size: many; D: NA
CDR3: CASSLSSGNSYEQYF; DNA: TGTGCCAGCAGCTTATCTAGCGGAAACTCCTACGAGCAGTACTTC; V: TRBV11-2; J: TRBJ2-7; size: few; D: TRBD2
CDR3: CASSGLGQAYEQYF; DNA: TGTGCCAGCAGTGGCTTGGGACAGGCCTACGAGCAGTACTTC; V: TRBV6-1; J: TRBJ2-7; size: many; D: TRBD1
CDR3: CASSLGRLEAFF; DNA: TGTGCCAGCAGCTTAGGTAGGCTTGAAGCTTTCTTT; V: TRBV7-9; J: TRBJ1-1; size: NA; D: NA
CDR3: CASSLGTRNEQFF; DNA: TGTGCCAGCAGTTTAGGGACTAGGAATGAGCAGTTCTTC; V: TRBV28; J: TRBJ2-1; size: many; D: TRBD2
CDR3: CASSLDFVRTDEQFF; DNA: TGTGCCAGCAGCTTAGACTTCGTCAGAACAGATGAGCAGTTCTTC; V: TRBV7-9; J: TRBJ2-1; size: NA; D: NA
CDR3: CASSQDLKTGSHTGELFF; DNA: TGCGCCAGCAGCCAAGATCTGAAGACGGGGTCGCACACCGGGGAGCTGTTTTTT; V: TRBV4-1; J: TRBJ2-2; size: NA; D: NA
CDR3: CASGRELNTEAFF; DNA: TGCGCCAGCGGCAGGGAATTAAACACTGAAGCTTTCTTT; V: TRBV5-1; J: TRBJ1-1; size: many; D: NA
CDR3: CASSYSGLRTDTQYF; DNA: TGTGCCAGCAGTTACTCGGGGTTGCGCACAGATACGCAGTATTTT; V: TRBV6-2/TRBV6-3; J: TRBJ2-3; size: NA; D: NA
CDR3: CASSLAGVNQPQHF; DNA: TGTGCCAGCAGCTTAGCAGGGGTCAATCAGCCCCAGCATTTT; V: TRBV7-2; J: TRBJ1-5; size: many; D: NA